The 3 T cell receptor beta chains listed next were all sequenced from one sample in a study of T cell responses to AZD1222 COVID-19 vaccine. Repertoires were generated with immunoSEQ multiplex PCR, while TCRdb's copy carries only in-frame clones and drops some. The data show around 100,000 clones, with roughly 91% seen just once and 1.5% to 2% held by the top ten. Specimen: peripheral blood, collected on day 0 of AZD1222 vaccination. The origin of the receptors is an adult in good health.

The rearrangement links TRBV28 to TRBJ1-6; 7 nucleotides align to TRBD1. V shed 7 bases and J 8 bases; nucleotides not matched to a gene: 11. The CDR3 spans 15 residues. Germline CDR1 and CDR2: MDHEN and SYDVKM. CDR3 amino acids: CASNTGVRLDSPLHF. CDR3 coding DNA: TGTGCCAGCAACACAGGGGTCAGACTAGATTCACCCCTCCACTTT.

The chain uses TRBV30 and TRBJ1-4; D is possibly TRBD1 (5 bases). V was clipped by 1 base and J by 7 bases, with 16 bases between them. The length of the CDR3 is 15 residues. Germline CDR1 and CDR2: GTSNPN and SVGIG (reference sequence). The CDR3 spells CAWSEGLPVGEKLFF. DNA of the CDR3: TGTGCCTGGAGTGAGGGGCTGCCCGTTGGTGAAAAACTGTTTTTT.

The V gene is TRBV6-6, the J gene TRBJ1-1, with TRBD1 as a possible D gene (5 bases). The ends were cut back, 7 bases at V and 0 bases at J, with 18 bases in the middle. This CDR3 region has 16 residues. The germline V gene encodes CDR1 MNHNY and CDR2 SVGAGI (reference sequence). The DNA of the CDR3 is TGTGCCAGCACACGGGACTCCCCCGGCATGAACACTGAAGCTTTCTTT. This translates into CASTRDSPGMNTEAFF.